The T cell receptor (beta chain) under discussion was sequenced for a study of blood T cell repertoires in COVID-19 (dated by TCRdb to 2019 to 2021). Looking at the study overall: Collaborator samples came from the United States, Italy and Spain and covered acute and convalescent phases of COVID-19. The material from the prospective study consisted of cDNA or gDNA derived from T cells, B-cell-depleted T cells, or PBMCs. Deeply sampled blood TCRbeta repertoires from subjects exposed to, actively infected with, or recovered from COVID-19 were included in the dataset. A freely available public database, intended as a resource for researchers studying the immune response to SARS-CoV-2, is where the repertoires were released. The samples were drawn from the first 160 participants of the ongoing ImmuneRACE study and from under 1,500 subjects provided by 6 global collaborators. Nearly every sample came with metadata listing a de-identified subject ID, COVID-19 status, age in years and sex. HLA class I and class II types, where available, came from metadata supplied by the sample provider rather than from assay-based typing.

Sequences LGHDT (CDR1) and YNNKEL (CDR2) are obtained from the germline V gene (reference sequence). Trimming leaves V shorter by 4 bases and J shorter by 9 bases, with the junction holding 19 bases beyond the gene matches. The CDR3 covers 19 residues, taking in both the cysteine and the phenylalanine. Only the CDR3 region is kept as DNA, spanning 57 bases read in frame from base 1. Participants in the prospective study were enrolled through a virtual design, were aged roughly 18 to 95 years, and lived in fewer than 30 United States geographic areas. Cohort assignment in the prospective study relied on participant-reported clinical history from a screening survey and a study questionnaire. ImmuneRACE Cohort 3 recovered participants were defined by two consecutive negative NP/OP PCR tests, healthcare professional clearance, or symptom resolution. Mobile phlebotomists in the prospective study collected whole blood, serum and a nasopharyngeal or oropharyngeal swab from every participant. Participants in the prospective study had the option to provide additional blood draws and questionnaires over a roughly 2-month period. Before DNA extraction, prospective study blood samples were shipped either frozen or at room temperature.

About this clone itself: Its target antigen remains unknown. Base qualities were left out, and no much larger clone turns up one base away.

TCRbeta CDR3 regions were amplified from genomic DNA by means of the immunoSEQ Assay, a bias-controlled multiplex PCR. As for how the authors treated the data: The number of nucleated cells in each sample was estimated by amplification of reference gene primers within the assay. To quantify the absolute abundance of each unique TCRbeta CDR3 rearrangement, sequence reads were collapsed and filtered. For each sample, productive Simpson clonality was calculated as the square root of Simpson's diversity index across productive rearrangements. The table was pulled from immuneACCESS by TCRdb, which kept in-frame rearrangements only. Such tables lose some clones; where checked, under half of the loss comes from unresolved V genes, and the rest has no known cause. D and trimming come from the DNA, and the V and J calls and clone size come from that table. The sample records more than 200,000 clones, about 89% of which are singletons. Jointly, the top ten make up roughly 4% of the sample.

Results and caveats for the whole study, not just this receptor: The quantity of clinical and demographic metadata differed by source and by participant and was supplied without curation.

The material sequenced was PBMCs or T cells enriched from blood (not recorded which). The sequence joins TRBV3-1 (or the pseudogene TRBV3-2) to TRBJ1-6; the central 9 bases match TRBD1. The sequence came from a woman in her twenties or thirties who had recovered from COVID-19. DNA sequence: TGTGCCAGCAGCCTCCTTTGGACAGGGGTCATTAGTAAGAGTTCACCCCTCCACTTT. This gives the protein CASSLLWTGVISKSSPLHF.